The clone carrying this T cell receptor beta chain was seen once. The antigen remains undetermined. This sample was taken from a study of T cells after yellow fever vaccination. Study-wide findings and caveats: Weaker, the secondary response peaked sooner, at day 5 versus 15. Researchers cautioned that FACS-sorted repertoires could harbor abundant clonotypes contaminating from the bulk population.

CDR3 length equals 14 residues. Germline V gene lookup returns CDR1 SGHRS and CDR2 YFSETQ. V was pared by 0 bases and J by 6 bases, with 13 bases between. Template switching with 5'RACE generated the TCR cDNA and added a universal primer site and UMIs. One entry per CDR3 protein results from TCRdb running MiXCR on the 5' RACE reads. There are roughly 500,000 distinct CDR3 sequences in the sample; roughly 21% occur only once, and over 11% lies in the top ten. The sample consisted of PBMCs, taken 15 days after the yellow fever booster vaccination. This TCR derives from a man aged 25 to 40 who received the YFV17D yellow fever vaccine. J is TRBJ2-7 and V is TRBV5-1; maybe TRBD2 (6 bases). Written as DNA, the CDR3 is TGCGCCAGCAGCTTGGCGGGAGCTACCGGCGAGCAGTACTTC. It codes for CASSLAGATGEQYF.